Each of the 25 T cell receptor beta chains below was sequenced from the same sample in a study of T-cell reconstitution after alpha-beta-depleted transplantation in children. For TCRbeta, the library was prepared with unique molecular identifiers. Via MiXCR, TCRdb re-called the PCR reads, giving one row per CDR3 protein. The sample contains roughly 200,000 distinct CDR3 sequences, 5.5% to 7% of which appear only once. The specimen was PBMCs, collected before TCRalphabeta/CD19-depleted stem cell transplant. The source is a boy aged 2 to 9 with acute lymphoblastic leukemia, due to receive a stem cell transplant.

This clonotype showed up just a few times. The J gene is TRBJ2-2, the V gene TRBV5-1; 10 positions agree with TRBD1. CDR1 and CDR2 from the germline V gene are SGHRS and YFSETQ. With 6 bases clipped from V and 5 bases from J, the junction kept 4 bases outside the gene matches. This CDR3 has 14 residues. In DNA, the CDR3 is TGCGCCAGCACCCGGACAGGGGGAACCGGGGAGCTGTTTTTT. This sequence encodes CASTRTGGTGELFF.

V usage is TRBV6-5 and J usage is TRBJ1-2; possible D gene TRBD1, 5 bases. The CDR3 covers 12 residues. CDR1 is MNHEY and CDR2 is SVGAGI in the germline V gene. The ends were cut back, 5 bases at V and 9 bases at J, with 13 bases in the middle. CDR3 in DNA: TGTGCCAGCAGTCCAGGGAGTAAGAGCTACACCTTC. Protein: CASSPGSKSYTF.

This clonotype has at least ten counts. The chain recombines TRBV29-1 with TRBJ2-7; 7 positions match TRBD2. With 2 bases clipped from V and 0 bases from J, the junction kept 7 bases outside the gene matches. Germline CDR1 is SQVTM and CDR2 is ANQGSEA. This CDR3 is built from 15 residues. CDR3 sequence (DNA): TGCAGCGTTGAACTAAGAGCGGGAACCTCCTACGAGCAGTACTTC. The encoded protein is CSVELRAGTSYEQYF.

This clonotype was seen at least ten times. V is TRBV30 and J is TRBJ2-7; tentatively, D is TRBD1 or TRBD2 (5 bases each). Looked up from germline, CDR1 is GTSNPN and CDR2 is SVGIG (reference sequence). V was clipped by 5 bases and J by 4 bases, with 21 bases between them. CDR3 length: 15 amino acids. CDR3 loop: CAWGGRWGPRYEQYF. The DNA for the CDR3 is TGTGCCTGGGGAGGAAGATGGGGACCCAGATACGAGCAGTACTTC.

This chain links TRBV4-3 with TRBJ1-2; D gene ambiguous. V was shortened by 1 base and J by 1 base, with 7 bases between the two germline ends. Germline CDR1 reads LGHNA; CDR2 reads YSLEER. There are 14 residues in the CDR3. The CDR3 here is CASSQGPDNYGYTF. The CDR3 nucleotides are TGCGCCAGCAGCCAAGGTCCCGATAACTATGGCTACACCTTC.

This clonotype was seen at least ten times. V and J are TRBV7-2 and TRBJ2-7; 7 bases map to TRBD2. The CDR3 spans 14 residues. Germline CDR1 is SGHTA and CDR2 is FQGNSA. The V segment lost 5 bases and the J segment 3 bases; nucleotides outside the gene matches: 7. CDR3 residues: CASSPREGSYEQYF. DNA of the CDR3: TGTGCCAGCAGCCCCAGGGAGGGGAGCTACGAGCAGTACTTC.

This clonotype has ten or more counts. The genes are TRBV28 and TRBJ1-5; 10 bases are shared with TRBD1. The germline V gene encodes CDR1 MDHEN and CDR2 SYDVKM. CDR3 length equals 18 residues. J was trimmed by 6 bases and V by 3 bases; bases with no gene match: 14. In DNA form, the CDR3 reads TGTGCCAGCAGTTTGCTCCGGGACAGGGGTGGCCAGGGTCAGCCCCAGCATTTT. Translating it yields CASSLLRDRGGQGQPQHF.

This clonotype was recorded a few times. CDR3: CASSKRGLGMETQYF. DNA for the CDR3: TGTGCCAGCAGCAAAAGGGGACTTGGGATGGAGACCCAGTACTTC. The chain is built from TRBV21-1 and TRBJ2-5; the table's D call TRBD2 went unverified against the DNA. TRBV21-1 is tagged as a pseudogene. The CDR3 has 15 amino acids.

This clonotype showed up many times. The chain has TRBV3-1 and TRBJ2-1, with 15 bases that match TRBD2. Germline values: CDR1 LGHDT, CDR2 YNNKEL (reference sequence). The CDR3 loop spans 19 amino acids. Germline trimming cut 0 bases from V and 7 bases from J; bases unmatched to any gene: 10. CDR3 amino acids: CASSQDGLAGGRSRNEQFF. The DNA for the CDR3 is TGTGCCAGCAGCCAAGATGGACTAGCGGGGGGGCGGTCGAGAAATGAGCAGTTCTTC.

This clonotype was recorded at least ten times. This chain joins TRBV20-1 and TRBJ2-1; perhaps D is TRBD1 or TRBD2 (6 bases each). CDR3 size: 18 residues. With 1 base removed from V and 0 bases from J, the gap between germline ends came to 19 bases. The germline CDR1 and CDR2 sequences are DFQATT and SNEGSKA (reference sequence). CDR3 protein: CSARGGRRERSSYNEQFF. The DNA for the CDR3 is TGCAGTGCTAGAGGGGGGCGGCGGGAAAGGAGCTCCTACAATGAGCAGTTCTTC.

In this sample, this clonotype turned up a few times. This rearrangement joins TRBV4-2 to TRBJ2-7; tentatively, D is TRBD1 or TRBD2 (6 bases each). The germline V gene has CDR1 LGHNA and CDR2 YNFKEQ. The CDR3 is made up of 17 amino acids. The ends were cut back, 1 base at V and 2 bases at J, with 18 bases in the middle. CDR3 protein: CASSQVPGGSVPYEQYF. CDR3 in DNA: TGTGCCAGCAGCCAAGTTCCCGGGGGCTCAGTACCCTACGAGCAGTACTTC.

This clonotype was recorded at least ten times. The rearrangement joins TRBV28 to TRBJ2-3, with TRBD2 matching 8 bases. Unmatched junction bases numbered 4, after V lost 6 bases and J lost 2 bases. Germline V gene sequence: CDR1 MDHEN, CDR2 SYDVKM. The length of the CDR3 is 14 residues. The CDR3 DNA sequence: TGTGCCAGCAGCGATAGCGGGACCACAGATACGCAGTATTTT. This codes for CASSDSGTTDTQYF.

On this clonotype itself: Sequence at one end of the junction differs from germline and may be a read error. V and J are TRBV27 and TRBJ2-7, with 9 bases that match TRBD1. The CDR3 is made up of 14 amino acids. Looked up from germline, CDR1 is MNHEY and CDR2 is SMNVEV (reference sequence). CDR3 DNA: TGTGCCAGCAGCCCGGGACAGGGAAGGGACGAGCAGCACTTC. Amino acid sequence: CASSPGQGRDEQHF.

This clonotype was seen a handful of times. The V and J genes are TRBV5-5 and TRBJ2-7, with a tentative D call TRBD1 (5 bases). From germline, CDR1 is SGHKS and CDR2 YYEKEE (reference sequence). V gave up 1 base and J gave up 2 bases, with 7 bases separating them. The CDR3 consists of 13 residues. The chain's CDR3 is CASSLRQPYEQYF. The CDR3 DNA follows: TGTGCCAGCAGCTTGAGACAGCCCTACGAGCAGTACTTC.

This clonotype was picked up many times. This sequence joins TRBV20-1 and TRBJ2-1; TRBD2 matches 10 bases. This CDR3 has 16 amino acids. The ends lost 0 bases at V and 6 bases at J; junction bases unmatched: 8. From germline, CDR1 is DFQATT and CDR2 SNEGSKA (reference sequence). CDR3 nucleotides: TGCAGTGCTAGAGATCTGAGCGGGAGGGCCTCCAATGAGCAGTTCTTC. This encodes CSARDLSGRASNEQFF.

Many counts were recorded for this clonotype. This CDR3 is CSVEGLAGHYNEQFF. The CDR3 nucleotides are TGCAGCGTTGAAGGACTAGCGGGCCACTACAATGAGCAGTTCTTC. This rearrangement joins TRBV29-1 to TRBJ2-1; 10 bases map to TRBD2. The CDR3 is 15 residues long. Germline CDR1 reads SQVTM; CDR2 reads ANQGSEA. V shed 1 base and J 3 bases; nucleotides not matched to a gene: 3.

The V and J genes are TRBV7-2 and TRBJ1-5; D remains ambiguous. Germline V gives CDR1 SGHTA, CDR2 FQGNSA. CDR3 size: 13 residues. Trimming stripped 2 bases from V and 5 bases from J, with 7 bases between. The chain's CDR3 is CASSLSEDQPQHF. CDR3 DNA: TGTGCCAGCAGCTTATCAGAGGATCAGCCCCAGCATTTT. Using reference TRBV7-2 and TRBJ1-5 for the parts outside the CDR3, the full variable domain is GAGVSQSPSNKVTEKGKDVELRCDPISGHTALYWYRQSLGQGLEFLIYFQGNSAPDKSGLPSDRFSAERTGGSVSTLTIQRTQQEDSAVYLCASSLSEDQPQHFGDGTRLSIL.

In its sample, this clonotype was seen many times. V gene TRBV20-1 combines with J gene TRBJ2-2; TRBD1 is a possible D gene (5 bases). The V and J ends lost 3 bases and 4 bases respectively, with 9 bases between them. The germline V gene has CDR1 DFQATT and CDR2 SNEGSKA (reference sequence). This CDR3 has 13 residues. CDR3 sequence (DNA): TGCAGTGCTAGGGCAGGGCCCACCGGGGAGCTGTTTTTT. Translated, it gives CSARAGPTGELFF.

This clonotype occurred many times. The chain carries TRBV5-1 and TRBJ2-3; D unresolved. The CDR3 consists of 14 residues. Between the trimmed V and J ends, which lost 1 base and 2 bases, there was a span of 8 bases. From germline, CDR1 is SGHRS and CDR2 YFSETQ. The CDR3 DNA follows: TGCGCCAGCAGCTTGTCACAGATCACAGATACGCAGTATTTT. It translates to CASSLSQITDTQYF. The whole variable domain, filled in from reference TRBV5-1 and TRBJ2-3, reads KAGVTQTPRYLIKTRGQQVTLSCSPISGHRSVSWYQQTPGQGLQFLFEYFSETQRNKGNFPGRFSGRQFSNSRSEMNVSTLELGDSALYLCASSLSQITDTQYFGPGTRLTVL.

This clonotype was found a few times. This rearrangement joins TRBV20-1 to TRBJ2-1; a weak D match, TRBD1 (6 bases). The CDR3 contains 11 residues. CDR1 is DFQATT, CDR2 SNEGSKA, per germline (reference sequence). V was shortened by 5 bases and J by 9 bases, with 11 bases between the two germline ends. The CDR3 coding sequence is TGCAGTGCTGAACAGGGCGGTGAGCAGTTCTTC. Translating gives CSAEQGGEQFF.

This clonotype was detected ten times or more. This chain links TRBV12-3 or TRBV12-4 with TRBJ1-2; TRBD1 matches 8 bases. This CDR3 has 12 residues. J was trimmed by 3 bases and V by 9 bases; bases with no gene match: 3. CDR3 loop: CASGQGYYGYTF. For the CDR3, the DNA is TGTGCCAGTGGACAGGGTTACTATGGCTACACCTTC.

This clonotype has more than one count but fewer than ten. The chain is built from TRBV3-1 and TRBJ2-1; D unresolved. With 2 bases removed from V and 0 bases from J, the gap between germline ends came to 8 bases. CDR1 LGHDT and CDR2 YNNKEL come from the germline V gene (reference sequence). This CDR3 is built from 15 residues. The CDR3: CASSQSPASYNEQFF. CDR3 nucleotides: TGTGCCAGCAGCCAATCTCCAGCCTCCTACAATGAGCAGTTCTTC.

This clonotype was counted ten times or more. V gene TRBV30 combines with J gene TRBJ2-7, with 14 bases that match TRBD2. Germline V CDR1 and CDR2: GTSNPN, SVGIG (reference sequence). The CDR3 contains 17 residues. With 0 bases clipped from V and 4 bases from J, the junction kept 8 bases outside the gene matches. The CDR3 is CAWSVGGLAGESYEQYF. The CDR3 DNA follows: TGTGCCTGGAGTGTAGGGGGACTAGCGGGAGAGAGTTACGAGCAGTACTTC.

This clonotype was recorded many times. J is TRBJ1-2 and V is TRBV27; D is perhaps TRBD1 (5 bases). The length of the CDR3 is 13 residues. The V gene's germline CDR1 is MNHEY and CDR2 SMNVEV (reference sequence). V shed 3 bases and J shed 4 bases, with 9 bases lying between them. This chain's CDR3 is CASSFQGSYGYTF. CDR3 bases: TGTGCCAGCAGTTTCCAGGGATCCTATGGCTACACCTTC.

This clonotype has ten or more counts. This chain joins TRBV14 and TRBJ1-4, with unresolved D. V dropped 4 bases and J dropped 7 bases, with 19 bases sitting between them. The CDR3 sequence is 16 residues long. Germline values: CDR1 SGHDN, CDR2 FVKESK. CDR3 nucleotide sequence: TGTGCCAGCAGCCGGTCTCGGGTAAATCTCGGTGAAAAACTGTTTTTT. It is translated as CASSRSRVNLGEKLFF.